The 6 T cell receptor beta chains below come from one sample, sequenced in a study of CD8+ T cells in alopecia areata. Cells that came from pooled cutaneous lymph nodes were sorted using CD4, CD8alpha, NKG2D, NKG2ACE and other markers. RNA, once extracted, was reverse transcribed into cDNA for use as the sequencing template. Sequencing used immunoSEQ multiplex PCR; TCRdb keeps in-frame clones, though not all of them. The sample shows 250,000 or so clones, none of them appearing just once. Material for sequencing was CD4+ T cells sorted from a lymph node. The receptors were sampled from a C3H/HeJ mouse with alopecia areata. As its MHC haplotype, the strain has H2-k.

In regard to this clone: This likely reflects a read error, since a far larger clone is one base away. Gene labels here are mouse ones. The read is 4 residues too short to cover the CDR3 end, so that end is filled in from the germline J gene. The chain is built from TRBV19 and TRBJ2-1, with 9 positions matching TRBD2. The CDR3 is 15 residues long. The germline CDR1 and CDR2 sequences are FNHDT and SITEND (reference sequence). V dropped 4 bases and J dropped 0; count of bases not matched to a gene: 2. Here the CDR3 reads CASSETGGNYAEQFF. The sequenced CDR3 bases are TGTGCCAGCAGTGAGACTGGGGGTAACTATGCT. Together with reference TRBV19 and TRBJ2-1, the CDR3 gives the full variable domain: GGIITQTPKFLIGQEGQKLTLKCQQNFNHDTMYWYRQDSGKGLRLIYYSITENDLQKGDLSEGYDASREKKSSFSLTVTSAQKNEMAVFLCASSETGGNYAEQFFGPGTRLTVL.

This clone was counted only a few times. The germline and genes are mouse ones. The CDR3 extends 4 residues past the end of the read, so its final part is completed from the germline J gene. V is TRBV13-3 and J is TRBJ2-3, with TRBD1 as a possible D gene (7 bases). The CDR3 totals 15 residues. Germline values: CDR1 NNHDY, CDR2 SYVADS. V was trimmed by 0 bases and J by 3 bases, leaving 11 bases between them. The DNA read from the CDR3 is TGTGCCAGCAGTGATGAGGGGGCTGTCGCAGAA. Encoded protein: CASSDEGAVAE. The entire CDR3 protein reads CASSDEGAVAETLYF.

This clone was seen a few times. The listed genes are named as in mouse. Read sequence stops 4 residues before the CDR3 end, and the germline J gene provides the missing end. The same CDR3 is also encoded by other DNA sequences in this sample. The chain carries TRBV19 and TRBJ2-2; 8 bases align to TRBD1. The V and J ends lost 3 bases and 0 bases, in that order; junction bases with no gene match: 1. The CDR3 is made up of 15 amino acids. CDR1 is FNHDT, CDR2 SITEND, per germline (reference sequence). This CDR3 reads CASSRQGSNTGQLYF. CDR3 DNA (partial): TGTGCCAGCAGTAGACAGGGGTCAAACACCGGG. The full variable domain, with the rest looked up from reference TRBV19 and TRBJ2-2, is GGIITQTPKFLIGQEGQKLTLKCQQNFNHDTMYWYRQDSGKGLRLIYYSITENDLQKGDLSEGYDASREKKSSFSLTVTSAQKNEMAVFLCASSRQGSNTGQLYFGEGSKLTVL.

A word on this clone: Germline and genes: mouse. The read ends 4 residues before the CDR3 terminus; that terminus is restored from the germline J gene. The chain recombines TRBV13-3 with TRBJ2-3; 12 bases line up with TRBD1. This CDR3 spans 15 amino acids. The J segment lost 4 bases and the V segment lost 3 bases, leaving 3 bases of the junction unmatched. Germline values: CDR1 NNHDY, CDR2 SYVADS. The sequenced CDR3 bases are TGTGCCAGCAGTGGGGACAGGGGGCGGACAGAA. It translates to CASSGDRGRTE. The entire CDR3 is CASSGDRGRTETLYF.

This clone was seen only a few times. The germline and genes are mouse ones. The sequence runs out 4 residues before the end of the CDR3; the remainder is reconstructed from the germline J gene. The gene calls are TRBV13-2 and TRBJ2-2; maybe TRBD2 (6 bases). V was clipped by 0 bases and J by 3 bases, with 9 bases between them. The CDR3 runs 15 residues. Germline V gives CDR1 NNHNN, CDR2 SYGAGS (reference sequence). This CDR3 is CASGDGGVDTGQLYF. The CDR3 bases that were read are TGTGCCAGCGGTGATGGGGGGGTCGACACCGGG.

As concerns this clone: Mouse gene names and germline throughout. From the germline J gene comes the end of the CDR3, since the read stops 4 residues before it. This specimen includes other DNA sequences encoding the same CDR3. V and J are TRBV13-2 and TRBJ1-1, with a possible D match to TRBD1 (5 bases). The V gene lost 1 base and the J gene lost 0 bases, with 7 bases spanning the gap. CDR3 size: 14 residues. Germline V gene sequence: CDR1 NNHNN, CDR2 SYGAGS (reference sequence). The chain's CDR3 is CASGDPGQNTEVFF. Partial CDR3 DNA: TGTGCCAGCGGTGATCCGGGACAGAACACA.